This T cell receptor beta chain was observed in a study of blood T cell repertoires in COVID-19. Under the authors' procedure: Using reference gene primer amplification, nucleated cell counts were estimated. Produced via immunoSEQ multiplex PCR; TCRdb's table is partial and in-frame only. V, J and clone size are those of that table, while D and trimming were read from the DNA. This table has fewer than 35,000 clones, over 75% appearing once. CDR3 length equals 16 residues. Germline V gene data show CDR1 as LGHDT and CDR2 as YNNKEL (reference sequence). V lost 4 bases, J lost 2 bases, and 6 bases stayed unmatched.

The rearrangement links TRBV3-1 (or the pseudogene TRBV3-2) to TRBJ2-2, with TRBD2 matching over 8 bases. The sample consisted of peripheral blood. The origin of this receptor is a man older than 75 with active COVID-19. The CDR3 DNA follows: TGTGCCAGCAGCCCACGGGGGGGCCGAAACACCGGGGAGCTGTTTTTT. This sequence encodes CASSPRGGRNTGELFF.